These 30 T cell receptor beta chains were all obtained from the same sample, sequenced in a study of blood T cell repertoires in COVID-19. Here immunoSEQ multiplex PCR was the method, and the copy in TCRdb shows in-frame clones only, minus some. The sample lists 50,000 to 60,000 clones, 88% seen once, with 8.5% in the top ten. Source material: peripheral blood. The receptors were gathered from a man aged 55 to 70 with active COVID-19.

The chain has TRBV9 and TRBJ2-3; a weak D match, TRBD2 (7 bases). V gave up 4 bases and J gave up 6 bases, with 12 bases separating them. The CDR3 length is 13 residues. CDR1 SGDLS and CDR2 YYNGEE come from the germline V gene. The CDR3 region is CASSLGGPDTQYF. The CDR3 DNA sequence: TGTGCCAGCAGCCTCGGGGGGCCGGATACGCAGTATTTT.

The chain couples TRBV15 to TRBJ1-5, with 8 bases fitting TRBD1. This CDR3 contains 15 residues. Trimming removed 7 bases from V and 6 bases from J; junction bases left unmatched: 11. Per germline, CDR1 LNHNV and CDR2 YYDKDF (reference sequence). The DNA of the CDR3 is TGTGCCACCACCCAAAGGACAGGGAGAGGTCAGCCCCAGCATTTT. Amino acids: CATTQRTGRGQPQHF.

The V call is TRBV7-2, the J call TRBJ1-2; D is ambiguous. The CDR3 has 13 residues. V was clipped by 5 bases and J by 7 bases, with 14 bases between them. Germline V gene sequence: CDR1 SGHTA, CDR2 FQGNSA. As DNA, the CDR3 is TGTGCCAGCAGCCCCACCTTCGGGGTTGGCTACACCTTC. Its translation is CASSPTFGVGYTF.

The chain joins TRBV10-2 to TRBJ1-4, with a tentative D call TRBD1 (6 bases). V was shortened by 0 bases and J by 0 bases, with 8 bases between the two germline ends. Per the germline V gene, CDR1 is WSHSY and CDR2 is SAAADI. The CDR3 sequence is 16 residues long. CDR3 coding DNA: TGCGCCAGCAGTGAGTCGGGACATGCAACTAATGAAAAACTGTTTTTT. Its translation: CASSESGHATNEKLFF.

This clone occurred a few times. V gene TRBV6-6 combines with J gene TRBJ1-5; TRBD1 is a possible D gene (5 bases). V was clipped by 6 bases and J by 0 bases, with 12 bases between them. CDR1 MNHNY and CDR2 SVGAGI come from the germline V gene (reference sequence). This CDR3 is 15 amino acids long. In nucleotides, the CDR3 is TGTGCCAGCAGGGACACAAGTTATAGCAATCAGCCCCAGCATTTT. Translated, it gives CASRDTSYSNQPQHF.

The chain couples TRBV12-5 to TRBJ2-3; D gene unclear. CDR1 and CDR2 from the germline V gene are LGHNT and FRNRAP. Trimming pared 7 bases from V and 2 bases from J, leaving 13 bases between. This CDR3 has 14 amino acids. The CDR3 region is CASAAELSTDTQYF. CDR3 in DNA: TGTGCTAGTGCTGCGGAGCTTTCCACAGATACGCAGTATTTT.

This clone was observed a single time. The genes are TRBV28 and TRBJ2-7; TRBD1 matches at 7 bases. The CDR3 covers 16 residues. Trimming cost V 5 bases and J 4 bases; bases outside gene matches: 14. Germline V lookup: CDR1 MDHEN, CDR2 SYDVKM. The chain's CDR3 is CASSPGPGTERYEQYF. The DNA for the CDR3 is TGTGCCAGCAGTCCGGGACCCGGGACAGAAAGATACGAGCAGTACTTC.

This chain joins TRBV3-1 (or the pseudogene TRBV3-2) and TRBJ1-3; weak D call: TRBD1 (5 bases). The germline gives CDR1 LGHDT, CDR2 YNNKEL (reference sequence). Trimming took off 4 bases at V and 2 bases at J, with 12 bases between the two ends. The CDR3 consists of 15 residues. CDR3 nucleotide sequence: TGTGCCAGCAGCCTCCTTACAGGTGCTGGAAACACCATATATTTT. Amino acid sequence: CASSLLTGAGNTIYF.

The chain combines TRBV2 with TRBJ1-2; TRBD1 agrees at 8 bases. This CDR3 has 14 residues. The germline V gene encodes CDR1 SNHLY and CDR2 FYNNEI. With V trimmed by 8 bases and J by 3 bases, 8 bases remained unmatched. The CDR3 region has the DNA TGTGCCAGCCGGACAGGGCGATGGGACTATGGCTACACCTTC. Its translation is CASRTGRWDYGYTF.

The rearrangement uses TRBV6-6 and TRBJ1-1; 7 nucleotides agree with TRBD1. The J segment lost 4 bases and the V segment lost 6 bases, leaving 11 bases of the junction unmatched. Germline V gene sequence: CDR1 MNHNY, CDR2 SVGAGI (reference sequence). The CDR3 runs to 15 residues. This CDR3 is CASSRDSGPRTEAFF. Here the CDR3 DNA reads TGTGCCAGCAGCCGGGACAGTGGTCCGCGCACTGAAGCTTTCTTT.

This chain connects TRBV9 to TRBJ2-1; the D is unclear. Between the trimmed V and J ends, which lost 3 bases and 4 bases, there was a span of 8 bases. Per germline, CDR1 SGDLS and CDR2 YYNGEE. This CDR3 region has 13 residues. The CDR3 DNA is TGTGCCAGCAGCGGTAGTGGTTACAATGAGCAGTTCTTC. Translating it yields CASSGSGYNEQFF.

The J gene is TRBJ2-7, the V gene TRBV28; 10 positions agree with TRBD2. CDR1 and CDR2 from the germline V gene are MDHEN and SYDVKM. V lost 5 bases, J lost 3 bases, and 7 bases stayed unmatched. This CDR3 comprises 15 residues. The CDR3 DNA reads TGTGCCAGCAGTCCCGGCGCTAGCGGGAGCTACGAGCAGTACTTC. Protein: CASSPGASGSYEQYF.

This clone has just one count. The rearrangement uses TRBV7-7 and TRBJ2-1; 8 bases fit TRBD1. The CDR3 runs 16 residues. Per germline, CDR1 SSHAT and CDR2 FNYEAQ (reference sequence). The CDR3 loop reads CATTPGQGATYNEQFF. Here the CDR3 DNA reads TGTGCTACCACCCCAGGGCAGGGGGCAACCTACAATGAGCAGTTCTTC.

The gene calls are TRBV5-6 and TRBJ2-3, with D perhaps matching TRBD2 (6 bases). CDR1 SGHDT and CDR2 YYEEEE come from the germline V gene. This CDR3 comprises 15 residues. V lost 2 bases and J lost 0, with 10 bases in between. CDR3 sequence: CASSFFAGSTDTQYF. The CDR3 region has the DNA TGTGCCAGCAGCTTTTTTGCGGGAAGCACAGATACGCAGTATTTT.

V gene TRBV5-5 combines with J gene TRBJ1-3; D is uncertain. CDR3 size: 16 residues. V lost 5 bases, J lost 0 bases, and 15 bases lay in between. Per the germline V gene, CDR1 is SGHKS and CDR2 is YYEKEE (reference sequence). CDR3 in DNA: TGTGCCAGCAGTTACGTCCCCTCGAGCTCTGGAAACACCATATATTTT. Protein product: CASSYVPSSSGNTIYF.

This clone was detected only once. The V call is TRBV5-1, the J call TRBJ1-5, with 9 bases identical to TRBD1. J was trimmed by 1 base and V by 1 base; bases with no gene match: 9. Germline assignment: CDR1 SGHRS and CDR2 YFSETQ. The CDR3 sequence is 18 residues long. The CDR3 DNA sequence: TGCGCCAGCAGCTTGCGGGACAGGGATCCCTCAAGCAATCAGCCCCAGCATTTT. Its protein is CASSLRDRDPSSNQPQHF.

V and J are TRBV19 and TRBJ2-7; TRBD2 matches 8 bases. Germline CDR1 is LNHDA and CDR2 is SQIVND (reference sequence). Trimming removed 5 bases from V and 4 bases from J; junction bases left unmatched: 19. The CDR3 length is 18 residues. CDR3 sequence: CASSGGETSESVGYEQYF. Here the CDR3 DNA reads TGTGCCAGTAGTGGTGGTGAGACTAGCGAGTCCGTGGGTTACGAGCAGTACTTC.

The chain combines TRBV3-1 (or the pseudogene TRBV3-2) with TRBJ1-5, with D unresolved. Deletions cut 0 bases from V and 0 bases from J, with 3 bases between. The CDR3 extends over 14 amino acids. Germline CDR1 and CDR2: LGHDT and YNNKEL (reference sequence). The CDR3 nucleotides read TGTGCCAGCAGCCAAGATCTTAGCAATCAGCCCCAGCATTTT. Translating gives CASSQDLSNQPQHF.

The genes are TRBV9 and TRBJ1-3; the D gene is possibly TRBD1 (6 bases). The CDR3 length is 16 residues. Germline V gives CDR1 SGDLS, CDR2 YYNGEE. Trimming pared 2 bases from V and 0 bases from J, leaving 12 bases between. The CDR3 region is CASSVRDTYSGNTIYF. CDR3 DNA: TGTGCCAGCAGCGTCCGGGACACATACTCTGGAAACACCATATATTTT.

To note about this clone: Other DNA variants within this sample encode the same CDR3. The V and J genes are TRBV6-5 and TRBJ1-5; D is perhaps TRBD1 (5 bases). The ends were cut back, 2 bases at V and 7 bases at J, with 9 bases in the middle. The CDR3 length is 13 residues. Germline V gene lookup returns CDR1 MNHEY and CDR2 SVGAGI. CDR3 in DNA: TGTGCCAGCAGTTACGGGGGGGGACAGCCCCAGCATTTT. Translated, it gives CASSYGGGQPQHF.

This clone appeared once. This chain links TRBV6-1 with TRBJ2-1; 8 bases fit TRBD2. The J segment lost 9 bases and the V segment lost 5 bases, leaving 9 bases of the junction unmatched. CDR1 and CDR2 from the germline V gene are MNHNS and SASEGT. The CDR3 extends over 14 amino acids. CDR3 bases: TGTGCCAGCAGTCGGGAGCGGGAGCGGGGTGAGCAGTTCTTC. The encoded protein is CASSRERERGEQFF.

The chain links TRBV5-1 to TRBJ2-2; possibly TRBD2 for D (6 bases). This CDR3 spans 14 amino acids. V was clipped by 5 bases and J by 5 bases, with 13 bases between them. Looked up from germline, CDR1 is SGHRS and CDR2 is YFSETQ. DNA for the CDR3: TGCGCCAGCAGACCTACTAGCTTGACCGGGGAGCTGTTTTTT. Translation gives CASRPTSLTGELFF.

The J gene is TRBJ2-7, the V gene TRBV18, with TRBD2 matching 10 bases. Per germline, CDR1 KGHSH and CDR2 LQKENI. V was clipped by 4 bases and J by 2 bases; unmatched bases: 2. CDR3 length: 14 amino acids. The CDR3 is CASSRAGGTYEQYF. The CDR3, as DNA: TGTGCCAGCTCACGAGCGGGGGGGACCTACGAGCAGTACTTC.

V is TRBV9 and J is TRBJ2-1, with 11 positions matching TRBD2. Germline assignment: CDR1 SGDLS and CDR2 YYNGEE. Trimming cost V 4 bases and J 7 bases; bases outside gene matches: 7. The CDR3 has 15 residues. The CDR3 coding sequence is TGTGCCAGCAGCAGAACGGGACTAGCGGTGAATGAGCAGTTCTTC. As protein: CASSRTGLAVNEQFF.

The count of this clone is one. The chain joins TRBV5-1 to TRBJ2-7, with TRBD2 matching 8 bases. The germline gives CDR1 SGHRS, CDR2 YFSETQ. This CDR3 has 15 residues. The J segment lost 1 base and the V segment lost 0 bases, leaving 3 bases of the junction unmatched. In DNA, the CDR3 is TGCGCCAGCAGCTTGGGGACTAGCCTGTCCTACGAGCAGTACTTC. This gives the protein CASSLGTSLSYEQYF.

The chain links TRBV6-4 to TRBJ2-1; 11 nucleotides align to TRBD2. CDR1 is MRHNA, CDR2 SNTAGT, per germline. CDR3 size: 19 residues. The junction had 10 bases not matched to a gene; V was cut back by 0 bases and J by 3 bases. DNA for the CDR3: TGTGCCAGCAGTGACTCTGGGTTAGCGGGAGGGCTAGGCTACAATGAGCAGTTCTTC. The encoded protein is CASSDSGLAGGLGYNEQFF.

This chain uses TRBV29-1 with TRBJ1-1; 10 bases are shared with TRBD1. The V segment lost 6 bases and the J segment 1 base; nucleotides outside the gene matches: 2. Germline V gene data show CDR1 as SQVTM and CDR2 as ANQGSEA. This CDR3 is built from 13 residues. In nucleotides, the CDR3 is TGCAGCGTGAGGGACAGGGGGAACACTGAAGCTTTCTTT. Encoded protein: CSVRDRGNTEAFF.

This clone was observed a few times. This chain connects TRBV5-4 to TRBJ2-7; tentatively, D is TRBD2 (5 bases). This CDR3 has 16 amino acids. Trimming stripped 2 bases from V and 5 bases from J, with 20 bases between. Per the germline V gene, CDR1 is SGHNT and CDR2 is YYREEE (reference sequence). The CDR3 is CASSLDIGAIGDEQYF. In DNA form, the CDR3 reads TGTGCCAGCAGCTTAGACATAGGAGCAATCGGGGACGAGCAGTACTTC.

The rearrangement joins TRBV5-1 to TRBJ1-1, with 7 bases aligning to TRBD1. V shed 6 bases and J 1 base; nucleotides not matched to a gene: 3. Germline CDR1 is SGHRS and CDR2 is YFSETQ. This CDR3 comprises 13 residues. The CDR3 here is CASTGTANTEAFF. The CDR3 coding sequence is TGCGCCAGCACCGGGACAGCGAACACTGAAGCTTTCTTT.

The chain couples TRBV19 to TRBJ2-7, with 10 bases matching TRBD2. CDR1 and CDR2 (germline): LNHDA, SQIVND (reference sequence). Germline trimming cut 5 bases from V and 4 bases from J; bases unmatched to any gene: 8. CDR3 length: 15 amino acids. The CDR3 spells CASSLASGGQYEQYF. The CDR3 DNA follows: TGTGCCAGTAGTCTGGCTAGCGGGGGACAGTACGAGCAGTACTTC.